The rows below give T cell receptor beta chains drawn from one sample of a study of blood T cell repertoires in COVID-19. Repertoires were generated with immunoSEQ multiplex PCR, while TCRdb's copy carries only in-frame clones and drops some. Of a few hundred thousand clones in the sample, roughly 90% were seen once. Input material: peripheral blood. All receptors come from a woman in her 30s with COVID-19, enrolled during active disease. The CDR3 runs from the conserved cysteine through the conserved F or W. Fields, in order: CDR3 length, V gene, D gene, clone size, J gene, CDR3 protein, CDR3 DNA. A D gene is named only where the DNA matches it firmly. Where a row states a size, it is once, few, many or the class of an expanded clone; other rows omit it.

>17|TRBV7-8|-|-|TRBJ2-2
CASSFLPQGSDTGELFF
TGTGCCAGCAGCTTCTTGCCCCAGGGTTCGGACACCGGGGAGCTGTTTTTT
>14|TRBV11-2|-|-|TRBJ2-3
CASSQGRGTDTQYF
TGTGCCAGCAGCCAAGGCCGGGGAACAGATACGCAGTATTTT
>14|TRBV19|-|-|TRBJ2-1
CASNGGTTRNEQFF
TGTGCCAGTAACGGCGGGACCACCCGCAATGAGCAGTTCTTC
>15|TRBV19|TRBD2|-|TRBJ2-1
CASSIRRGADNEQFF
TGTGCCAGTAGTATTAGGCGGGGGGCAGACAATGAGCAGTTCTTC
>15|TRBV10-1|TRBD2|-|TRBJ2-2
CASSEAGVDTGELFF
TGCGCCAGCAGTGAAGCGGGGGTCGACACCGGGGAGCTGTTTTTT
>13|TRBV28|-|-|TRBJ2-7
CASNWGGKGEQYF
TGTGCCAGCAACTGGGGGGGCAAGGGCGAGCAGTACTTC
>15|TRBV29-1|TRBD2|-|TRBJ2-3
CSCGRALDSTDTQYF
TGCAGCTGTGGGAGGGCACTCGATAGCACAGATACGCAGTATTTT
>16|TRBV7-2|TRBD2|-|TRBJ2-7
CASSPSLSGNFYEQYF
TGTGCCAGCAGCCCTTCACTTAGCGGGAACTTCTACGAGCAGTACTTC
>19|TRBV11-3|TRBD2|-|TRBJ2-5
CASSLDLIAGGPLQETQYF
TGTGCCAGCAGCTTAGATCTGATAGCGGGAGGGCCTTTGCAAGAGACCCAGTACTTC
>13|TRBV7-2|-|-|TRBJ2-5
CASSFGQQETQYF
TGTGCCAGCAGTTTCGGACAGCAAGAGACCCAGTACTTC
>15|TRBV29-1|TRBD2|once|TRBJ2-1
CSVEDLGTSANEQFF
TGCAGCGTTGAAGATCTAGGGACTAGCGCCAATGAGCAGTTCTTC
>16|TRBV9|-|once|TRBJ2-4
CASSGGQALAKNIQYF
TGTGCCAGCAGCGGTGGCCAGGCCCTAGCCAAAAACATTCAGTACTTC
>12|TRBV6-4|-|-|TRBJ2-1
CASSDTSGRAFF
TGTGCCAGCAGTGACACGAGCGGCCGGGCATTCTTC
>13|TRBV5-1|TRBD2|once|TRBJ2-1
CATRSGGASEQFF
TGCGCCACCCGCAGCGGGGGGGCAAGTGAGCAGTTCTTC
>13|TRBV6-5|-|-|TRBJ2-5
CASRGGSEETQYF
TGTGCCAGCAGGGGGGGATCAGAAGAGACCCAGTACTTC
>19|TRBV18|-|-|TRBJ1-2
CASSLPPSPHFLANYGYTF
TGTGCCAGCTCACTTCCACCGAGCCCCCACTTCCTCGCTAACTATGGCTACACCTTC
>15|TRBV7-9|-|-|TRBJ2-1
CASSFRGQTNNEQFF
TGTGCCAGCAGCTTTCGAGGACAGACAAACAATGAGCAGTTCTTC
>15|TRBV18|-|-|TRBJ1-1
CASSPEDRMNTEAFF
TGTGCCAGCTCACCTGAGGACAGAATGAACACTGAAGCTTTCTTT
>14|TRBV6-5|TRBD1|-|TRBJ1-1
CASSLTGGSVEAFF
TGTGCCAGCAGTCTTACAGGGGGCTCGGTTGAAGCTTTCTTT
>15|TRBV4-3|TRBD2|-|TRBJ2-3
CASSPSGRWGDTQYF
TGCGCCAGCAGTCCCAGCGGGAGGTGGGGTGATACGCAGTATTTT
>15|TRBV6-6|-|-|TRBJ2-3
CASILGDFSTDTQYF
TGTGCCAGCATCCTAGGGGATTTTAGCACAGATACGCAGTATTTT
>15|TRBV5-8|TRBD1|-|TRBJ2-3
CASSPGQGASDTQYF
TGTGCCAGCAGCCCGGGACAGGGGGCTTCAGATACGCAGTATTTT
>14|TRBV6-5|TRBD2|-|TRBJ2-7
CASSPGLAFYEQYF
TGTGCCAGCAGTCCGGGACTAGCATTCTACGAGCAGTACTTC
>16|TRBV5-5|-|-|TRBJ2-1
CASRLGGTLLYNEQFF
TGTGCCAGCAGGCTTGGCGGGACCCTATTATACAATGAGCAGTTCTTC
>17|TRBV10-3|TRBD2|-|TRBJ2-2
CAISESMLAGGTGELFF
TGTGCCATCAGTGAGTCGATGCTAGCGGGAGGGACCGGGGAGCTGTTTTTT
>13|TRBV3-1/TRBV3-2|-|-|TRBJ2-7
CASSLGLPGEQYF
TGTGCCAGCAGCCTCGGACTCCCCGGGGAGCAGTACTTC
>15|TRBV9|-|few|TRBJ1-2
CASSVGPLLTAGGTF
TGTGCCAGCAGCGTAGGGCCCCTTCTAACAGCCGGGGGAACCTTC
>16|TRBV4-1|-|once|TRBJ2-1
CASSQAERAPYNEQFF
TGCGCCAGCAGCCAAGCGGAGCGGGCACCCTACAATGAGCAGTTCTTC
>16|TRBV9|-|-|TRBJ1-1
CASSTAAGSGVTEAFF
TGTGCCAGCAGCACAGCCGCGGGGTCTGGAGTGACTGAAGCTTTCTTT
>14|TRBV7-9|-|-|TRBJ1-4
CASRSQGTNEKLFF
TGTGCCAGCAGATCTCAGGGAACTAATGAAAAACTGTTTTTT
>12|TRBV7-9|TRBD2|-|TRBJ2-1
CASSSARLAQFF
TGTGCCAGCAGCTCGGCGAGACTAGCACAGTTCTTC
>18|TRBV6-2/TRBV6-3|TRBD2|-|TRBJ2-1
CASSYLASGRALGDEQFF
TGTGCCAGCAGTTACTTGGCTAGCGGGAGGGCCTTGGGCGATGAGCAGTTCTTC
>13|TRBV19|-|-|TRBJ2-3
CASSMGQPDTQYF
TGTGCCAGTAGTATGGGGCAGCCAGATACGCAGTATTTT
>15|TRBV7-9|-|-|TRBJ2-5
CASSPRESDSETQYF
TGTGCCAGCAGCCCCCGGGAGTCCGATTCGGAGACCCAGTACTTC
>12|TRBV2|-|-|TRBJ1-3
CASTGDGNTIYF
TGTGCCAGCACAGGGGATGGAAACACCATATATTTT
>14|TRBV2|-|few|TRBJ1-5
CASSDGGGGQPQHF
TGTGCCAGCAGTGATGGGGGGGGTGGTCAGCCCCAGCATTTT
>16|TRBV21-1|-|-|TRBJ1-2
CASSTRCAGQFYGYTF
TGTGCCAGCAGCACCCGGTGCGCTGGACAGTTCTATGGCTACACCTTC
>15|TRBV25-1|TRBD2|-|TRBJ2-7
CASSELGGRLDEQYF
TGTGCCAGCAGTGAATTAGGCGGGAGATTGGATGAGCAGTACTTC
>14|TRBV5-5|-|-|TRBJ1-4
CASSLGGYGEKLFF
TGTGCCAGCAGCTTGGGAGGGTACGGTGAAAAACTGTTTTTT
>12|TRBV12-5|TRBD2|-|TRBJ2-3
CASTAGGHTQYF
TGTGCTAGTACAGCGGGGGGGCATACGCAGTATTTT
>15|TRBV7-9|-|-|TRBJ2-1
CASPGETVSYNEQFF
TGTGCCAGCCCGGGAGAGACCGTCTCCTACAATGAGCAGTTCTTC
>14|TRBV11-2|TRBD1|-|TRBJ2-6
CAAGGGSGANVLTF
TGTGCCGCAGGGGGCGGATCTGGGGCCAACGTCCTGACTTTC
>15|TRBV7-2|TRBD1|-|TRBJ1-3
CASSIRTGTGNTIYF
TGTGCCAGCAGCATCCGGACAGGGACAGGAAACACCATATATTTT
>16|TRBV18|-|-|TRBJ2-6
CASSPASVPGANVLTF
TGTGCCAGCTCACCAGCATCGGTTCCAGGGGCCAACGTCCTGACTTTC